The text below deals with one TCR beta chain. Its antigen is as yet unknown. The J segment lost 1 base and the V segment lost 5 bases, leaving 2 bases of the junction unmatched. CDR1 and CDR2 from the germline V gene are SGHNT and YENEEA. The CDR3 is 15 residues long. These data come from a study of cytomegalovirus exposure and HLA in healthy donors. Findings and limits, study-wide: Whilst most TCR sequences proved rare, a subset of public TCRs occurred across many donors.

This table comes from immunoSEQ multiplex PCR, and its TCRdb copy is limited to in-frame clones, with some not included. The data hold about 75,000 clones, with around 81% observed a single time. The chain recombines TRBV11-3 with TRBJ2-3; the match to TRBD2 covers 11 bases. Sequencing was done on a sample of PBMCs. The clonotype was recovered from a man aged 25 to 45 in good health and CMV-seronegative. CDR3: CASSPGLAGTDTQYF. The CDR3 bases are TGTGCCAGCAGCCCGGGACTAGCGGGCACAGATACGCAGTATTTT.